The 22 T cell receptor beta chains listed next were all sequenced from one sample in a study of cytomegalovirus exposure and HLA in healthy donors (dated by TCRdb to 2016 to 2017). The method was the immunoSEQ multiplex PCR assay. For the multiplex PCR, a mixture combining 60 forward primers for TCR Vbeta segments and 13 reverse primers for TCR Jbeta segments was used. TCRdb obtained this table from immuneACCESS and retained in-frame rearrangements with V and J assigned. These tables miss some clones; where compared with another copy, unresolved V genes account for less than half of the shortfall, and the remainder is unexplained. The table for this sample lists nearly 200,000 clones; around 87% of them were counted only once. 1% to 1.5% of the sample comes from the top ten. The sequencing sample was made of PBMCs. The receptors were sampled from a man aged 25 to 40 in good health and CMV-seronegative.

This clone was seen only a few times. This chain joins TRBV10-2 and TRBJ2-1; the match to TRBD2 covers 8 bases. In germline, CDR1 is WSHSY, CDR2 SAAADI. Trimming at V came to 6 bases and at J to 7 bases, leaving 11 bases not matched to a gene. The CDR3 loop spans 15 amino acids. DNA for the CDR3: TGCGCCAGCAGACTCGATAGCGGGGAGGGTAATGAGCAGTTCTTC. Amino acids: CASRLDSGEGNEQFF.

The chain has TRBV5-4 and TRBJ1-2; TRBD1 matches at 7 bases. Per germline, CDR1 SGHNT and CDR2 YYREEE (reference sequence). The V gene end was trimmed by 0 bases and the J gene end by 5 bases; junction bases not matched to a gene: 7. This CDR3 has 15 amino acids. CDR3 sequence: CASSLGQGVGYGYTF. CDR3 nucleotide sequence: TGTGCCAGCAGCTTGGGGCAGGGGGTTGGGTATGGCTACACCTTC.

The rearrangement links TRBV5-1 to TRBJ1-1; a weak D match, TRBD1 (5 bases). The ends were cut back, 2 bases at V and 4 bases at J, with 12 bases in the middle. Germline assignment: CDR1 SGHRS and CDR2 YFSETQ. This CDR3 spans 14 amino acids. The CDR3 here is CASSLGAVGTEAFF. The CDR3 region has the DNA TGCGCCAGCAGCTTAGGGGCGGTGGGCACTGAAGCTTTCTTT.

There are a few counts of this clone. The V and J genes are TRBV4-1 and TRBJ1-1; D might be TRBD1 (5 bases). The V gene's germline CDR1 is MGHRA and CDR2 YSYEKL. The V gene lost 1 base and the J gene lost 8 bases, with 8 bases spanning the gap. The CDR3 loop spans 12 amino acids. CDR3 bases: TGCGCCAGCAGCCAAGGGACATCGGAAGCTTTCTTT. Translated: CASSQGTSEAFF.

The rearrangement uses TRBV29-1 and TRBJ2-7, with TRBD2 identical over 7 bases. The V segment lost 3 bases and the J segment 6 bases; nucleotides outside the gene matches: 11. This CDR3 region has 14 residues. The V gene's germline CDR1 is SQVTM and CDR2 ANQGSEA. The CDR3 nucleotides are TGCAGCGTTGAGGGGGGGTCAAGATCGCTCGAGCAGTACTTC. As protein: CSVEGGSRSLEQYF.

The gene calls are TRBV2 and TRBJ1-3, with D possibly being TRBD1 (5 bases). The V end lost 5 bases, the J end lost 0 bases, and 11 bases lay between the germline ends. Germline loops: CDR1 SNHLY, CDR2 FYNNEI. The CDR3 is 15 amino acids. The CDR3 nucleotides are TGTGCCAGCAGTAGGGGAACTTACTCTGGAAACACCATATATTTT. Translating gives CASSRGTYSGNTIYF.

The genes are TRBV11-2 and TRBJ2-7, with 7 positions matching TRBD2. The junction had 13 bases not matched to a gene; V was cut back by 2 bases and J by 0 bases. CDR3 length: 18 amino acids. The germline V gene has CDR1 SGHAT and CDR2 FQNNGV. CDR3 DNA sequence: TGTGCCAGCAGCTTACCCCGGGGGAGGGGCATGAGCTCCTACGAGCAGTACTTC. Its translation: CASSLPRGRGMSSYEQYF.

The chain has TRBV28 and TRBJ1-5; 7 bases match TRBD1. V shed 7 bases, J shed 3 bases, and the junction held 9 bases outside the gene matches. This CDR3 has 15 residues. CDR1 is MDHEN and CDR2 is SYDVKM in the germline V gene. The CDR3 DNA reads TGTGCCAGCATAAACAGGGGTCCCTTCAATCAGCCCCAGCATTTT. It encodes CASINRGPFNQPQHF.

The V call is TRBV6-4, the J call TRBJ1-1; no firm D call. Deletions cut 0 bases from V and 4 bases from J, with 9 bases between. Germline loops: CDR1 MRHNA, CDR2 SNTAGT. CDR3 size: 14 residues. The CDR3 protein is CASSDSRGGTEAFF. For the CDR3, the DNA is TGTGCCAGCAGTGACTCCCGAGGAGGCACTGAAGCTTTCTTT.

The chain links TRBV28 to TRBJ2-3, with D possibly TRBD1 on 5 matching bases. The CDR3 runs to 11 residues. Per germline, CDR1 MDHEN and CDR2 SYDVKM. Trimming took 8 bases from V and 8 from J, leaving 11 bases between them. CDR3 sequence reads: CASQRGGTQYF. The CDR3 DNA reads as TGTGCCAGCCAAAGGGGCGGTACGCAGTATTTT.

The V call is TRBV19, the J call TRBJ2-7; the D is unclear. The length of the CDR3 is 15 residues. V lost 1 base to trimming and J lost 3 bases, with 13 bases between them. Germline CDR1 reads LNHDA; CDR2 reads SQIVND (reference sequence). For the CDR3, the DNA is TGTGCCAGTAGTATAGCCGGCCAGGCTTACTACGAGCAGTACTTC. As protein: CASSIAGQAYYEQYF.

The CDR3 loop is CASSLGAYEFDGYGYTF. The CDR3 coding sequence is TGTGCCAGCAGCTTAGGGGCGTATGAATTCGACGGCTATGGCTACACCTTC. This chain joins TRBV7-9 and TRBJ1-2, with D unresolved. V was shortened by 1 base and J by 4 bases, with 19 bases between the two germline ends. The germline V gene has CDR1 SEHNR and CDR2 FQNEAQ (reference sequence). The CDR3 covers 17 residues.

V usage is TRBV15 and J usage is TRBJ1-1; D not resolved. The CDR3 length is 15 residues. The germline CDR1 and CDR2 sequences are LNHNV and YYDKDF (reference sequence). Trimming took 2 bases from V and 6 from J, leaving 16 bases between them. CDR3 residues: CATSRSLWEDAEAFF. CDR3 in DNA: TGTGCCACCAGCAGAAGTTTGTGGGAGGACGCTGAAGCTTTCTTT.

The V gene is TRBV6-4, the J gene TRBJ1-2; the match to TRBD1 covers 8 bases. V shed 1 base and J 6 bases; nucleotides not matched to a gene: 4. Germline assignment: CDR1 MRHNA and CDR2 SNTAGT. This CDR3 has 14 residues. The chain's CDR3 is CASSDYRGADGYTF. In DNA, the CDR3 is TGTGCCAGCAGTGACTACAGGGGGGCGGATGGCTACACCTTC.

This clone was seen a single time. CDR3: CASSLGPGLNYEQYF. The CDR3 DNA reads as TGTGCCAGCAGTTTGGGACCGGGACTAAACTACGAGCAGTACTTC. The gene calls are TRBV28 and TRBJ2-7, with 7 bases lining up with TRBD2. This CDR3 has 15 residues. The trim removed 3 bases at V and 3 bases at J, leaving 8 bases unmatched. In germline, CDR1 is MDHEN, CDR2 SYDVKM. The complete variable domain, with remaining parts taken from reference TRBV28 and TRBJ2-7, reads DVKVTQSSRYLVKRTGEKVFLECVQDMDHENMFWYRQDPGLGLRLIYFSYDVKMKEKGDIPEGYSVSREKKERFSLILESASTNQTSMYLCASSLGPGLNYEQYFGPGTRLTVT.

The chain couples TRBV25-1 to TRBJ2-3; the match to TRBD1 covers 11 bases. V gave up 5 bases and J gave up 5 bases; unmatched junction bases: 9. The CDR3 runs 16 residues. Germline loops: CDR1 MGHDK, CDR2 SYGVNS. This CDR3 is CASSPDRGRFGDTQYF. The CDR3 DNA is TGTGCCAGCAGTCCGGACAGGGGGCGCTTCGGAGATACGCAGTATTTT.

This chain links TRBV21-1 with TRBJ1-2. TRBV21-1 is annotated as a pseudogene. CDR3 length: 17 amino acids. The DNA for the CDR3 is TGTGCCAGCAGTACAGGGACTATACTCTTCTTTAACTATGGCTACACCTTC. This codes for CASSTGTILFFNYGYTF.

J is TRBJ1-2 and V is TRBV15; TRBD1 agrees at 8 bases. Per the germline V gene, CDR1 is LNHNV and CDR2 is YYDKDF (reference sequence). With V trimmed by 0 bases and J by 0 bases, 3 bases remained unmatched. The CDR3 is 16 residues long. The CDR3 region is CATSRDWTGTNYGYTF. The CDR3 DNA follows: TGTGCCACCAGCAGAGATTGGACAGGGACTAACTATGGCTACACCTTC. Complete variable domain (other parts from reference TRBV15 and TRBJ1-2): DAMVIQNPRYQVTQFGKPVTLSCSQTLNHNVMYWYQQKSSQAPKLLFHYYDKDFNNEADTPDNFQSRRPNTSFCFLDIRSPGLGDTAMYLCATSRDWTGTNYGYTFGSGTRLTVV.

A note on this clone: Within the sample, other DNA sequences also encode this same CDR3. The chain has TRBV5-1 and TRBJ1-5; tentatively, D is TRBD1 (5 bases). This CDR3 comprises 15 residues. Trimming left V 0 bases short and J 1 base short, with 8 bases between. From germline, CDR1 is SGHRS and CDR2 YFSETQ. CDR3 in amino acids: CASSLGGGSNQPQHF. The CDR3 region has the DNA TGCGCCAGCAGCTTGGGCGGGGGGAGCAATCAGCCCCAGCATTTT.

Only one count was recorded for this clone. The chain joins TRBV6-1 to TRBJ1-1; a possible D gene is TRBD1 (5 bases). Trimming took 4 bases from V and 1 from J, leaving 10 bases between them. This CDR3 has 14 amino acids. From germline, CDR1 is MNHNS and CDR2 SASEGT. In DNA, the CDR3 is TGTGCCAGCAGTGTCCGACAGACGAACACTGAAGCTTTCTTT. Translation gives CASSVRQTNTEAFF.

The chain carries TRBV28 and TRBJ1-2, with D maybe TRBD1 (6 bases). Germline loops: CDR1 MDHEN, CDR2 SYDVKM. The CDR3 is 14 residues long. V was pared by 3 bases and J by 4 bases, with 12 bases between. This chain's CDR3 is CASSLTGYSYGYTF. The CDR3 DNA follows: TGTGCCAGCAGTTTGACAGGTTACAGCTATGGCTACACCTTC.

The chain links TRBV20-1 to TRBJ2-7; D is possibly TRBD2 (6 bases). This CDR3 is 11 amino acids long. V was pared by 3 bases and J by 5 bases, with 8 bases between. Per the germline V gene, CDR1 is DFQATT and CDR2 is SNEGSKA (reference sequence). CDR3 bases: TGCAGTGCTAGGGGACTCCACGAGCAGTACTTC. It translates to CSARGLHEQYF.